What follows describes a single TCR beta chain. Its antigen is not identified. The PCR employed 60 Vbeta primers together with 13 Jbeta primers. Produced via immunoSEQ multiplex PCR; TCRdb's table is partial and in-frame only. This sample yields around 90,000 clones, of which around 80% are seen a single time; about 2.5% belongs to the top ten. These data are taken from a study of cytomegalovirus exposure and HLA in healthy donors. Findings of the study overall: Later analysis demonstrated an association between a missense DCLRE1C variant and TCR beta V- and J-gene trimming. The study labeled 164 TCR beta chains cytomegalovirus-associated. Reportedly, cytomegalovirus status was diagnosed with high sensitivity and specificity.

V trimming: 6 bases; J trimming: 5 bases; junction bases outside the gene matches: 5. The CDR3 has 15 residues. The germline gives CDR1 MNHEY, CDR2 SVGAGI. The clonotype comes from a young man in good health and CMV-seronegative. The V call is TRBV6-5, the J call TRBJ2-2; 11 bases map to TRBD1. Source material: PBMCs. The CDR3 DNA follows: TGTGCCAGCAGGACGGGACAGGGGGGTACCGGGGAGCTGTTTTTT. This sequence encodes CASRTGQGGTGELFF.